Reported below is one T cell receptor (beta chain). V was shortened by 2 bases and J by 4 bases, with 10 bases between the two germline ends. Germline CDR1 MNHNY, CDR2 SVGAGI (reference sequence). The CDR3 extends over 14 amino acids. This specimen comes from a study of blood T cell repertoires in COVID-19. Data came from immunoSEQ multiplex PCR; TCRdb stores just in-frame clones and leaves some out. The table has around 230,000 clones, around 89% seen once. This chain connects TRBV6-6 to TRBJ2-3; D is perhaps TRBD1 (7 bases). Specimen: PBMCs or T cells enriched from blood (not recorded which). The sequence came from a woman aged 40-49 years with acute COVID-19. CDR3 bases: TGTGCCAGCAGTTACCAGGGGGGCCCAGATACGCAGTATTTT. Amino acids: CASSYQGGPDTQYF.